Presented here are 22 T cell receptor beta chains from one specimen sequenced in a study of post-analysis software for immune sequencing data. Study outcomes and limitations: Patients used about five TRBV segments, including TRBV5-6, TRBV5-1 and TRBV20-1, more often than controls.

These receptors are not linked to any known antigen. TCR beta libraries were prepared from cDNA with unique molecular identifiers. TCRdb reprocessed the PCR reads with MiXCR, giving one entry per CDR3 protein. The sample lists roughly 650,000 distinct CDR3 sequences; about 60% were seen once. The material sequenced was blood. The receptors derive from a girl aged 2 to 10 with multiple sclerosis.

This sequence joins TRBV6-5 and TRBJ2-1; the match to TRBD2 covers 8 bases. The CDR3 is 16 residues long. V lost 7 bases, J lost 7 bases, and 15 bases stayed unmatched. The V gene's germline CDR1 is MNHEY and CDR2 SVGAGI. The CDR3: CASNPPGLGIGNEQFF. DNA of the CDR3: TGTGCCAGCAATCCTCCGGGACTAGGGATAGGGAATGAGCAGTTCTTC.

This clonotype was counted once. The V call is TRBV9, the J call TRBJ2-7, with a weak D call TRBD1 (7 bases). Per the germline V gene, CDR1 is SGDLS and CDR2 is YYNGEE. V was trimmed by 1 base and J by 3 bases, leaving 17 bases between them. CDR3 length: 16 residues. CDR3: CASSVKSTGRDYEQYF. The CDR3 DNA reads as TGTGCCAGCAGCGTAAAATCGACAGGGCGGGACTACGAGCAGTACTTC.

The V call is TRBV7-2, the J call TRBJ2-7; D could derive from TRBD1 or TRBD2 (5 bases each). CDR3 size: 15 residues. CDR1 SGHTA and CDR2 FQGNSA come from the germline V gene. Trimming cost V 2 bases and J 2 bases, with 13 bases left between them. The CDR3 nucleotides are TGTGCCAGCAGCTTATATAAGGGGAGAGCCTACGAGCAGTACTTC. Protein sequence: CASSLYKGRAYEQYF.

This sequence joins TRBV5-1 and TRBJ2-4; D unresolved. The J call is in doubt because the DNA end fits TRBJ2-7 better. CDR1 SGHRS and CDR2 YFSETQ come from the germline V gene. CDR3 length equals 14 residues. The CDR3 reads CASSPGLGIYEQYF. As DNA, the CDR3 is TGCGCCAGCAGCCCGGGCCTAGGAATCTACGAGCAGTACTTC.

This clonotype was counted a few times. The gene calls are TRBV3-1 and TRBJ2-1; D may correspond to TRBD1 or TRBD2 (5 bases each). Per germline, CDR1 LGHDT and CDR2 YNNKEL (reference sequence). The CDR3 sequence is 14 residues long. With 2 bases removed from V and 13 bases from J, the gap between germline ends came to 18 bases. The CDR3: CASSQRGALQDQFF. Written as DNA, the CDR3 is TGTGCCAGCAGCCAAAGGGGAGCGCTCCAAGATCAGTTCTTC.

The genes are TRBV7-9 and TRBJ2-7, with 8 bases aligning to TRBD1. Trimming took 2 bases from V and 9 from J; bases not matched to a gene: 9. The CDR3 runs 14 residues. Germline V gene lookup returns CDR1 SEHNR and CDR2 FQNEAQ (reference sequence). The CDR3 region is CASSLSGGASGQYF. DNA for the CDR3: TGTGCCAGCAGCTTATCAGGGGGCGCGTCCGGGCAGTACTTC.

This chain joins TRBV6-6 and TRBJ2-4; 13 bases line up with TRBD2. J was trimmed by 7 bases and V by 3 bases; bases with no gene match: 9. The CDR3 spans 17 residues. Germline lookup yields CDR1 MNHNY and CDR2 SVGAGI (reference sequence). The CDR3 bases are TGTGCCAGCAGTTATCTCCGACCGGGACTAGCGGGGAACATTCAGTACTTC. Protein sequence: CASSYLRPGLAGNIQYF.

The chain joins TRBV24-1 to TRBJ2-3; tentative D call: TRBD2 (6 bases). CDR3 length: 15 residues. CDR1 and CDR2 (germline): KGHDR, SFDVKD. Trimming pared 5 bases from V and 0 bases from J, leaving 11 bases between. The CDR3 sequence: CATSARGISTDTQYF. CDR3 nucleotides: TGTGCCACCAGTGCACGGGGGATTAGCACAGATACGCAGTATTTT.

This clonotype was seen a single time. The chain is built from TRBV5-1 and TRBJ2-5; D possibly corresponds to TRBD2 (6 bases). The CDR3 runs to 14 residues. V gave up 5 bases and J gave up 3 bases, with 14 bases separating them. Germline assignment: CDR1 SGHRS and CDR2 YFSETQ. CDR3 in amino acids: CASRWAGRKETQYF. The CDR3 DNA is TGCGCCAGCAGATGGGCGGGGAGGAAAGAGACCCAGTACTTC.

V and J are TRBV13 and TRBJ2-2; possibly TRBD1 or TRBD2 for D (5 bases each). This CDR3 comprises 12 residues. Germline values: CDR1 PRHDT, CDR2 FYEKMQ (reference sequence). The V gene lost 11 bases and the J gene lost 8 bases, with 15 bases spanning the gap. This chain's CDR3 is CAGRAGTGELFF. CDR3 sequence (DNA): TGTGCCGGCCGGGCAGGGACGGGGGAGCTGTTTTTT.

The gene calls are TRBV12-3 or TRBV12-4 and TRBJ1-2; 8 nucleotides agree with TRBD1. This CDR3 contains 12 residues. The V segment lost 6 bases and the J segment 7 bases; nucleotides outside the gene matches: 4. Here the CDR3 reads CASRLTGVGYTF. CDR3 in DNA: TGTGCCAGCAGACTGACAGGGGTTGGCTACACCTTC.

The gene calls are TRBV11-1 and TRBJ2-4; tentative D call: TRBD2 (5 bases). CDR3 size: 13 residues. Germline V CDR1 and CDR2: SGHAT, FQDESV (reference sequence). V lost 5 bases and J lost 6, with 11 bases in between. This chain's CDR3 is CASSPVRGNIQYF. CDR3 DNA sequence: TGTGCCAGCAGCCCAGTCCGGGGAAACATTCAGTACTTC.

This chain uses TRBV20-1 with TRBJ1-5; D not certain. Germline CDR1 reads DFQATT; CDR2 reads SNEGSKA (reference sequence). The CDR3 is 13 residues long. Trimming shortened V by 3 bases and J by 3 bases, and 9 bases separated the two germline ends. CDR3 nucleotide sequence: TGCAGTGCTAGCGGGTCTGACAATCAGCCCCAGCATTTT. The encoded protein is CSASGSDNQPQHF.

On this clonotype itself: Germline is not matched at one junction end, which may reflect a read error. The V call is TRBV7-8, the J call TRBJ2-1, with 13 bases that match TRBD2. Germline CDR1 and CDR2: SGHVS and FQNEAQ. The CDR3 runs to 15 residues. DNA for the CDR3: TGTGCCGGCAGCTTAGGGACTAGCGGGGACAATGAGCAGTTCTTC. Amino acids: CAGSLGTSGDNEQFF. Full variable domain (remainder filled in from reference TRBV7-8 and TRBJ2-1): GAGVSQSPRYKVAKRGQDVALRCDPISGHVSLFWYQQALGQGPEFLTYFQNEAQLDKSGLPSDRFFAERPEGSVSTLKIQRTQQEDSAVYLCAGSLGTSGDNEQFFGPGTRLTVL.

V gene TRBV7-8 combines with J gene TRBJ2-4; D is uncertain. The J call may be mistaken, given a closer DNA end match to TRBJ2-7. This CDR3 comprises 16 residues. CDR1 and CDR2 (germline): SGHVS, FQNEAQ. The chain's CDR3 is CASSFYRVRTAYEQYF. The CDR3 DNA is TGTGCCAGCAGCTTCTACCGGGTACGAACCGCATACGAGCAGTACTTC.

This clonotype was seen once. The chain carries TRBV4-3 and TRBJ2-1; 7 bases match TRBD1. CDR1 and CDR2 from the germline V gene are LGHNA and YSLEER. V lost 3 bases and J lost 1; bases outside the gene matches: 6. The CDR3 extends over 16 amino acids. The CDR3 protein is CASSQFTGDSYNEQFF. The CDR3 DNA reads TGCGCCAGCAGCCAGTTTACAGGGGATTCCTACAATGAGCAGTTCTTC.

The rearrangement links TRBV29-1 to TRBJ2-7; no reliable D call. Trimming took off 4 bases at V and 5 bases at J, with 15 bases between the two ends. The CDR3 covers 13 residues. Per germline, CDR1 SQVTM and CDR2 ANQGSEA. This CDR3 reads CSVGGPTTDEQYF. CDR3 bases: TGCAGCGTTGGGGGTCCAACAACGGACGAGCAGTACTTC.

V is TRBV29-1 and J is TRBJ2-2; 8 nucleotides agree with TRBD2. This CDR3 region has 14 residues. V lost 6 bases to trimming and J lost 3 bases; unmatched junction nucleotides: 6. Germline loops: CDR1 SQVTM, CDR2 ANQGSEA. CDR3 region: CSVLAGSDTGELFF. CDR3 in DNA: TGCAGCGTGCTAGCGGGTTCGGACACCGGGGAGCTGTTTTTT.

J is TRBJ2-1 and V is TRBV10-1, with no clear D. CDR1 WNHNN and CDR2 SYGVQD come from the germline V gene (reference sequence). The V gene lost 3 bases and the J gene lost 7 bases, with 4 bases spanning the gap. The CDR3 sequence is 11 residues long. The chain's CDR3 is CASSDTNEQFF. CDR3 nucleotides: TGCGCCAGCAGTGATACGAATGAGCAGTTCTTC.

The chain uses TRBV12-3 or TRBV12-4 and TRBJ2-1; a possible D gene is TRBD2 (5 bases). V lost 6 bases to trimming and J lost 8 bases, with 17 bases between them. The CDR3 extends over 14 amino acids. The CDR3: CASRRGPQTYEQFF. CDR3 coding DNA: TGTGCCAGCAGACGAGGGCCTCAGACTTATGAGCAGTTCTTC.

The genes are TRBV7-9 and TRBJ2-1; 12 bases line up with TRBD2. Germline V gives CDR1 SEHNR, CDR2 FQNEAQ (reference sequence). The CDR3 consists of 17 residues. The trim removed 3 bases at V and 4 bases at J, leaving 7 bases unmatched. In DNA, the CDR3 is TGTGCCAGCAGCTTTGGTACCCTAGCGGGGGGGTACAATGAGCAGTTCTTC. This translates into CASSFGTLAGGYNEQFF.

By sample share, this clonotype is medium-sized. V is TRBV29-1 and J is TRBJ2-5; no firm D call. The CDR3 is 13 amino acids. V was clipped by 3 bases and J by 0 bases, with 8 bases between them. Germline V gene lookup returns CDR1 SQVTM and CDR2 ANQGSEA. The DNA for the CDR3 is TGCAGCGTTGATGGGTCTAACCAAGAGACCCAGTACTTC. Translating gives CSVDGSNQETQYF.